The 28 T cell receptor beta chains below come from one sample, sequenced in a study of T cells after yellow fever vaccination. TCRdb re-derived calls from the 5' RACE reads in MiXCR, one entry per CDR3 protein. The sample gives 45,000 to 60,000 distinct CDR3 sequences, 6.5% to 8.5% of which show up once; 20% to 25% is in the top ten. Sequencing was performed on CD8+ T cells not binding an NS4B(214-222) dextramer, sorted from PBMCs, taken roughly 45 days after the first yellow fever vaccination. All receptors derive from a man aged 18 to 35 who received the YFV17D yellow fever vaccine.

The V and J genes are TRBV6-5 and TRBJ1-2, with 10 positions matching TRBD1. Trimming removed 5 bases from V and 4 bases from J; junction bases left unmatched: 4. This CDR3 has 14 residues. Germline values: CDR1 MNHEY, CDR2 SVGAGI. The CDR3 reads CASSPGTGVYGYTF. As DNA, the CDR3 is TGTGCCAGCAGTCCCGGGACAGGGGTCTATGGCTACACCTTC.

The chain carries TRBV5-1 and TRBJ2-7, with D possibly being TRBD1 or TRBD2 (6 bases each). Germline loops: CDR1 SGHRS, CDR2 YFSETQ. Trimming shortened V by 0 bases and J by 6 bases, and 10 bases separated the two germline ends. CDR3 size: 13 residues. The CDR3 loop reads CASSLGGAAEQYV. As DNA, the CDR3 is TGCGCCAGCAGCTTGGGGGGGGCAGCCGAGCAGTACGTC.

Comment on this clonotype: A much larger clone lies one base from this, so it may be a read error. This rearrangement joins TRBV21-1 to TRBJ2-3. TRBV21-1 is deemed a pseudogene. This CDR3 contains 11 residues. For the CDR3, the DNA is TGTACCAGCAGCAAAGCAGATACGCAGTATTTT. Its protein is CTSSKADTQYF.

This clonotype was recorded a few times. The J gene is TRBJ2-7, the V gene TRBV5-4; weak D call: TRBD1 (5 bases). The V end lost 1 base, the J end lost 5 bases, and 10 bases lay between the germline ends. CDR1 SGHNT and CDR2 YYREEE come from the germline V gene (reference sequence). The CDR3 covers 13 residues. CDR3 loop: CASSLKGYNEQYV. The CDR3 DNA is TGTGCCAGCAGCTTGAAGGGGTACAACGAGCAGTACGTC.

The chain is built from TRBV4-1 and TRBJ2-3; 9 bases map to TRBD1. Germline V gene data show CDR1 as MGHRA and CDR2 as YSYEKL. With 0 bases clipped from V and 4 bases from J, the junction kept 5 bases outside the gene matches. The CDR3 has 16 residues. CDR3 loop: CASSQEYGQGPDTQYF. In DNA, the CDR3 is TGCGCCAGCAGCCAAGAGTACGGACAGGGGCCAGATACGCAGTATTTT.

The chain is built from TRBV2 and TRBJ2-7; no clear D. This CDR3 region has 13 residues. Trimming took off 10 bases at V and 0 bases at J, with 13 bases between the two ends. Germline CDR1 and CDR2: SNHLY and FYNNEI. CDR3 nucleotides: TGTGCCACCTCGCCCGGAATCTCCTACGAGCAGTACGTC. It encodes CATSPGISYEQYV.

This clonotype came up many times. The chain combines TRBV18 with TRBJ2-7, with D tentatively TRBD1 or TRBD2 (5 bases each). V was clipped by 3 bases and J by 1 base, with 13 bases between them. CDR3 length: 15 residues. The V gene's germline CDR1 is KGHSH and CDR2 LQKENI. The CDR3 coding sequence is TGTGCCAGCTCACCTTGGGACCGACTATCCTACGAGCAGTACTTC. Translation gives CASSPWDRLSYEQYF.

In its sample, this clonotype was seen many times. The gene calls are TRBV4-3 and TRBJ2-2; 9 bases are shared with TRBD1. This CDR3 contains 20 residues. Trimming cost V 2 bases and J 0 bases; bases outside gene matches: 13. Per germline, CDR1 LGHNA and CDR2 YSLEER. CDR3 sequence: CASSQPPRDRAFPNTGELFF. The CDR3 nucleotides read TGCGCCAGCAGCCAACCCCCCCGGGACAGGGCTTTTCCGAACACCGGGGAGCTGTTTTTT.

The table lists this clonotype with a few counts. The CDR3 DNA follows: TGTGCCAGCAGGAGGACAGGGGGTGATTACAATGAGCAGTTCTTC. Its translation: CASRRTGGDYNEQFF. The V and J genes are TRBV7-2 and TRBJ2-1, with 10 bases that match TRBD1. The germline gives CDR1 SGHTA, CDR2 FQGNSA. After removal of 6 bases from V and 4 bases from J, the junction contained 6 bases not matched to a gene. The CDR3 runs 15 residues.

This clonotype was counted a few times. The V and J genes are TRBV4-3 and TRBJ2-5; 8 nucleotides align to TRBD2. With 2 bases clipped from V and 4 bases from J, the junction kept 9 bases outside the gene matches. The CDR3 is 16 residues long. The germline V gene encodes CDR1 LGHNA and CDR2 YSLEER. Written as DNA, the CDR3 is TGCGCCAGCAGCCAACGCTACGGGGGGGCCCCAGAGACCCAGTACTTC. Translation: CASSQRYGGAPETQYF.

This clonotype was picked up a small number of times. The chain has TRBV13 and TRBJ2-7; TRBD1 agrees at 7 bases. The CDR3 runs to 15 residues. J was trimmed by 2 bases and V by 0 bases; bases with no gene match: 4. Germline V gene lookup returns CDR1 PRHDT and CDR2 FYEKMQ (reference sequence). The DNA for the CDR3 is TGTGCCAGCAGCTTAGGACAGGGGACCCCCTACGAGCAGTACGTC. Protein product: CASSLGQGTPYEQYV.

There are many counts of this clonotype. This chain joins TRBV24-1 and TRBJ2-3; the D is unclear. V shed 5 bases and J shed 0 bases, with 14 bases lying between them. Germline CDR1 and CDR2: KGHDR and SFDVKD. CDR3 length: 16 residues. The CDR3 sequence is CATSVVRSSSTDTQYF. CDR3 bases: TGTGCCACCAGTGTGGTCCGATCGTCTAGCACAGATACGCAGTATTTT.

The genes are TRBV20-1 and TRBJ1-5; D gene unclear. V lost 6 bases, J lost 4 bases, and 16 bases lay in between. The V gene's germline CDR1 is DFQATT and CDR2 SNEGSKA (reference sequence). CDR3 size: 14 residues. CDR3 DNA sequence: TGCAGTGCCCTACTGGGCCGGGGAAATCAGCCCCAGCATTTT. Its protein product is CSALLGRGNQPQHF.

In this sample, this clonotype turned up many times. This CDR3 reads CASSLSAYYTDTQYF. The CDR3 region has the DNA TGTGCCAGCAGCTTATCCGCTTATTACACAGATACGCAGTATTTT. The chain is built from TRBV7-2 and TRBJ2-3; no clear D gene. Germline-derived CDR1 and CDR2 are SGHTA and FQGNSA. V dropped 2 bases and J dropped 2 bases, with 11 bases sitting between them. There are 15 residues in the CDR3.

This clonotype was seen repeatedly, ten times or more. This rearrangement joins TRBV6-4 to TRBJ2-6; 9 bases map to TRBD1. V was clipped by 4 bases and J by 2 bases; unmatched bases: 3. Germline V gives CDR1 MRHNA, CDR2 SNTAGT. The CDR3 totals 16 residues. The CDR3 nucleotides are TGTGCCAGCAGTGTGACAGGGGGAGCTGGGGCCAACGTCCTGACTTTC. Encoded protein: CASSVTGGAGANVLTF.

The chain is built from TRBV12-3 or TRBV12-4 and TRBJ1-2; a possible D gene is TRBD1 (5 bases). V lost 5 bases to trimming and J lost 4 bases, with 8 bases between them. CDR3 length: 12 amino acids. The DNA of the CDR3 is TGTGCCAGCAGTCCTAGGGGCTATGGCTACACCTTC. It is translated as CASSPRGYGYTF.

The chain carries TRBV20-1 and TRBJ2-3; D is uncertain. From germline, CDR1 is DFQATT and CDR2 SNEGSKA (reference sequence). The CDR3 spans 11 residues. Trimming took off 2 bases at V and 13 bases at J, with 13 bases between the two ends. This chain's CDR3 is CSARLAGREYF. CDR3 in DNA: TGCAGTGCTAGACTGGCAGGAAGGGAGTATTTT.

The chain has TRBV4-3 and TRBJ2-7, with D possibly TRBD2 on 6 matching bases. Germline V lookup: CDR1 LGHNA, CDR2 YSLEER. This CDR3 is built from 15 residues. Trimming pared 0 bases from V and 2 bases from J, leaving 11 bases between. CDR3 sequence reads: CASSQDRGGPYEQYV. The CDR3 nucleotides read TGCGCCAGCAGCCAAGATCGGGGAGGACCCTACGAGCAGTACGTC.

This clonotype was counted a few times. The genes are TRBV4-1 and TRBJ2-1; 8 nucleotides line up with TRBD2. Germline CDR1 is MGHRA and CDR2 is YSYEKL. The CDR3 consists of 16 residues. The trim removed 4 bases at V and 3 bases at J, leaving 8 bases unmatched. The CDR3 protein is CASSPRDSGDYNEQFF. The CDR3 DNA sequence: TGCGCCAGCAGCCCCCGGGATAGCGGGGACTACAATGAGCAGTTCTTC.

This clonotype has just a few counts. V is TRBV11-2 and J is TRBJ2-3; D is ambiguous. There are 15 residues in the CDR3. Trimming took off 4 bases at V and 0 bases at J, with 11 bases between the two ends. Germline CDR1 is SGHAT and CDR2 is FQNNGV. The CDR3 region has the DNA TGTGCCAGCAGCTCACCGTTAACTAGCACAGATACGCAGTATTTT. This codes for CASSSPLTSTDTQYF.

This chain links TRBV20-1 with TRBJ1-1; D gene ambiguous. V was clipped by 6 bases and J by 0 bases, with 8 bases between them. Germline values: CDR1 DFQATT, CDR2 SNEGSKA (reference sequence). The CDR3 sequence is 12 residues long. The CDR3 coding sequence is TGCAGTGCGCGGTCGTTGAACACTGAAGCTTTCTTT. Its protein product is CSARSLNTEAFF.

This clonotype has only a few counts. The chain couples TRBV2 to TRBJ1-1; possibly TRBD1 for D (5 bases). The CDR3 loop spans 14 amino acids. Germline V lookup: CDR1 SNHLY, CDR2 FYNNEI. V was cut by 8 bases and J by 6 bases, with 19 bases left in between. This CDR3 reads CASGPWGMEAEAFF. The CDR3 DNA sequence: TGTGCCAGCGGTCCCTGGGGGATGGAGGCTGAAGCTTTCTTT.

This clonotype came up many times. The V call is TRBV29-1, the J call TRBJ2-7; TRBD1 might be the D (6 bases). V shed 4 bases and J shed 4 bases, with 23 bases lying between them. The CDR3 consists of 16 residues. Looked up from germline, CDR1 is SQVTM and CDR2 is ANQGSEA. As DNA, the CDR3 is TGCAGCGTTGGTGATCTTGGGACAAAACAAAGTTACGAGCAGTACTTC. Protein: CSVGDLGTKQSYEQYF.

The chain employs TRBV11-3 and TRBJ2-2; 7 bases map to TRBD2. The CDR3 consists of 16 residues. Unmatched junction bases numbered 7, after V lost 4 bases and J lost 2 bases. Germline CDR1 reads SGHNT; CDR2 reads YENEEA. CDR3 DNA sequence: TGTGCCAGCAGCTACCAACCGGGACTAAACACCGGGGAGCTGTTTTTT. This sequence encodes CASSYQPGLNTGELFF.

This sequence joins TRBV5-6 and TRBJ1-2, with 9 bases identical to TRBD1. J gave up 3 bases and V 4 bases, and 7 bases lay outside the gene matches. This CDR3 is built from 15 residues. Germline V gene data show CDR1 as SGHDT and CDR2 as YYEEEE. The DNA of the CDR3 is TGTGCCAGCAGCCGGACAGGGGAACTCTACTATGGCTACACCTTC. It translates to CASSRTGELYYGYTF.

This clonotype was observed a handful of times. This chain links TRBV25-1 with TRBJ1-2; D gene unclear. The germline V and J ends were trimmed by 6 bases and 3 bases, with 11 bases remaining between them. The CDR3 runs 13 residues. The germline gives CDR1 MGHDK, CDR2 SYGVNS. Here the CDR3 DNA reads TGTGCCAGCAGCTTGGGGATCCACTATGGCTACACCTTC. It specifies CASSLGIHYGYTF.

Worth noting for this clonotype: Since a much larger clone is just one base distant, this may be a read error. The chain is built from TRBV25-1 and TRBJ2-1, with TRBD1 as a possible D gene (6 bases). The CDR3 runs to 13 residues. Germline values: CDR1 MGHDK, CDR2 SYGVNS. The V end lost 5 bases, the J end lost 7 bases, and 12 bases lay between the germline ends. The CDR3 loop reads CASSRDTGNEQFF. The DNA for the CDR3 is TGTGCCAGCAGTCGGGACACGGGTAATGAGCAGTTCTTC. The whole variable domain, filled in from reference TRBV25-1 and TRBJ2-1, reads EADIYQTPRYLVIGTGKKITLECSQTMGHDKMYWYQQDPGMELHLIHYSYGVNSTEKGDLSSESTVSRIRTEHFPLTLESARPSHTSQYLCASSRDTGNEQFFGPGTRLTVL.

This rearrangement joins TRBV25-1 to TRBJ1-1, with a weak D call TRBD1 (6 bases). Germline CDR1 and CDR2: MGHDK and SYGVNS. The CDR3 length is 13 residues. V was trimmed by 7 bases and J by 1 base, leaving 10 bases between them. CDR3 coding DNA: TGTGCCAGCAATCCGGGACAGAACACTGAAGCTTTCTTT. Its translation: CASNPGQNTEAFF. Combining the CDR3 with reference TRBV25-1 and TRBJ1-1 gives the whole variable domain EADIYQTPRYLVIGTGKKITLECSQTMGHDKMYWYQQDPGMELHLIHYSYGVNSTEKGDLSSESTVSRIRTEHFPLTLESARPSHTSQYLCASNPGQNTEAFFGQGTRLTVV.